This T cell receptor (beta chain) is drawn from a study of T cells in tuberculosis. Germline lookup yields CDR1 SGHRS and CDR2 YFSETQ. The V end was cut by 0 bases, the J end by 4 bases, with 10 bases between. CDR3 length equals 14 residues. Clones were sequenced by immunoSEQ multiplex PCR, and TCRdb holds only the in-frame ones, with some missing. The sample contains under 40,000 clones, approximately 93% of which appear only once. Adolescents were screened for latent TB by skin test and IGRA. The V gene is TRBV5-1, the J gene TRBJ1-2; no clear D gene. The specimen sequenced was PBMCs. This TCR was recovered from a donor between 10 and 29 years old with latent tuberculosis or without tuberculosis infection. In nucleotides, the CDR3 is TGCGCCAGCAGCTTGGACTTGATCGGCTATGGCTACACCTTC. Translation gives CASSLDLIGYGYTF.